These T cell receptor beta chains were read from a single sample in a study of blood T cell repertoires in COVID-19. Clones were read by immunoSEQ multiplex PCR, and TCRdb kept only the in-frame ones, dropping some. The data contain 140,000 to 150,000 clones, roughly 79% of them seen just once; the ten biggest clones take up over 8.5%. Material for sequencing was peripheral blood. The source is a man between 45 and 60 years old with active or convalescent COVID-19. The CDR3 runs from the conserved cysteine through the conserved F or W. Each record gives: V gene, D gene, CDR3 length, CDR3 protein. The D gene is left open where the match is weak.

TRBV5-1,NA,14,CASKGQANTGELFF
TRBV28,TRBD2,15,CASSPAGGPSDEQFF
TRBV5-1,TRBD1,14,CASSERTGGYEQYF
TRBV20-1,NA,11,CSASRSSEQFF
TRBV9,TRBD1,13,CASSLRQGNEQYF
TRBV9,NA,13,CASSGTMNTEAFF
TRBV9,NA,17,CASSGDLVGRDNTEAFF
TRBV30,TRBD2,17,CAWRLAGELWDTDTQYF
TRBV9,NA,17,CASSVEASLSYNSPLHF
TRBV29-1,TRBD1,13,CSVDRTGSGEAFF
TRBV21-1,NA,16,CASSTPAQGDRDEQFF
TRBV5-5,TRBD1,16,CASSLGPQGAAYEQFF
TRBV6-6,NA,12,CASSPLPYEQYF
TRBV7-3,TRBD1,15,CASSLRVGGGHEQYF
TRBV11-2,NA,18,CASSFGLIGALGTDTQYF
TRBV28,NA,15,CASSLAPQLVHEQFF
TRBV29-1,NA,13,CSVEGEQPYEQYF
TRBV11-2,NA,13,CASSFQGVVGYTF
TRBV28,TRBD1,14,CASSPGTGGSPLHF
TRBV19,NA,14,CASSNRDRSYEQYF
TRBV7-8,TRBD1,14,CASSFNRGAETQYF
TRBV2,TRBD2,16,CANTPVGLATSDTQYF
TRBV9,TRBD1,15,CASSPGQFSNQPQHF
TRBV27,TRBD1,14,CASSRDRGMGEQYF
TRBV5-1,NA,14,CASSLRQTNTEAFF
TRBV27,TRBD2,15,CASSRLAGGTGELFF
TRBV25-1,NA,16,CASSPPTPLIPGELFF